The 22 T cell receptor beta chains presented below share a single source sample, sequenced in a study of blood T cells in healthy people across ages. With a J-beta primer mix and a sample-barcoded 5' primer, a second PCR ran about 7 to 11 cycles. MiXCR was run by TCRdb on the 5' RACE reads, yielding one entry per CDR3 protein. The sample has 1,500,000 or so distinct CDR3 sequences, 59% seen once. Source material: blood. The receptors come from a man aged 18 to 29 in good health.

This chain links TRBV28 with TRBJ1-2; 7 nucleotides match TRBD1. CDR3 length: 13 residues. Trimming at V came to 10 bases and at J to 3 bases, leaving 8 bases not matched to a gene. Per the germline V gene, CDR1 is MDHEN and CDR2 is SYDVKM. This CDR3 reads CATQDRAHYGYTF. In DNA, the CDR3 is TGTGCCACACAAGACAGGGCCCACTATGGCTACACCTTC.

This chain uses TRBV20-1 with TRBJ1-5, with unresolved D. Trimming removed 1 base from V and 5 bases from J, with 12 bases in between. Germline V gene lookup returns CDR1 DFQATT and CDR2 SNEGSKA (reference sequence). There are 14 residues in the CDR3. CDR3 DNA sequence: TGCAGTGCTAGAGGGCCCTGGAGGGATCAGCCCCAGCATTTT. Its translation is CSARGPWRDQPQHF.

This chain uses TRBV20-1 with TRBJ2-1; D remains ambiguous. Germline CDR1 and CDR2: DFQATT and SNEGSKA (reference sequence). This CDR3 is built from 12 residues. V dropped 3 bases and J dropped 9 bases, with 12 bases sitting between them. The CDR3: CSARGAIGEQFF. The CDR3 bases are TGCAGTGCTAGGGGCGCGATTGGTGAGCAGTTCTTC.

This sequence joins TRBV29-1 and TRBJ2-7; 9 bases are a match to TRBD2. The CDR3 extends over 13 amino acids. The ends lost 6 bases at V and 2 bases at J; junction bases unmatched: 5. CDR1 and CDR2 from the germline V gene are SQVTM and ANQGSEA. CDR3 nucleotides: TGCAGCGTCCTGACTAGCGGTCCCTACGAGCAGTACTTC. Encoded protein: CSVLTSGPYEQYF.

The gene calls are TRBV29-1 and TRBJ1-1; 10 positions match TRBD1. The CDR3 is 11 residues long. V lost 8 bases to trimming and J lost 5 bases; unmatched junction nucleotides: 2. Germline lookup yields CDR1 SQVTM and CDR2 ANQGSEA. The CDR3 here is CSRGQGTEAFF. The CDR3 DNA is TGCAGCAGGGGACAGGGGACTGAAGCTTTCTTT. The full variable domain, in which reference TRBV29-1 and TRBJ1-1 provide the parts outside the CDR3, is SAVISQKPSRDICQRGTSLTIQCQVDSQVTMMFWYRQQPGQSLTLIATANQGSEATYESGFVIDKFPISRPNLTFSTLTVSNMSPEDSSIYLCSRGQGTEAFFGQGTRLTVV.

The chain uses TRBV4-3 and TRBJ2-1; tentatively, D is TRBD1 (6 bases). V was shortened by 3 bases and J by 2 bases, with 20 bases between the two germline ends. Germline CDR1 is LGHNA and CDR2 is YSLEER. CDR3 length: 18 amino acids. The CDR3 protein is CASSHQWKKGHTYNEQFF. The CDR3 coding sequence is TGCGCCAGCAGCCACCAATGGAAGAAGGGACACACCTACAATGAGCAGTTCTTC.

Written as DNA, the CDR3 is TGTGCCAGCAGTCGGCCTGAAACACCCCTCCACTTT. It translates to CASSRPETPLHF. The J gene is TRBJ1-6, the V gene TRBV7-9; D uncertain. The CDR3 runs to 12 residues. CDR1 and CDR2 from the germline V gene are SEHNR and FQNEAQ (reference sequence). Deletions cut 6 bases from V and 11 bases from J, with 11 bases between.

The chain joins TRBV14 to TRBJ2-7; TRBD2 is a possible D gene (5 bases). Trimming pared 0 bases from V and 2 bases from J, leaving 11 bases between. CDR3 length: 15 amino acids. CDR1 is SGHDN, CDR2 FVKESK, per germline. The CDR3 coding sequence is TGTGCCAGCAGCCAAGAAGGCCTAGCCACCTACGAGCAGTACTTC. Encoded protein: CASSQEGLATYEQYF.

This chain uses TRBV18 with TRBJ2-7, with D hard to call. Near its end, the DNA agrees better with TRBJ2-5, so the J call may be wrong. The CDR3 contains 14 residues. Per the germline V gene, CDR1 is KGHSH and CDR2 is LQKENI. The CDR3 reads CASSTDNAIETQYF. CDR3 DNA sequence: TGTGCCAGCTCAACCGATAATGCAATCGAGACCCAGTACTTC.

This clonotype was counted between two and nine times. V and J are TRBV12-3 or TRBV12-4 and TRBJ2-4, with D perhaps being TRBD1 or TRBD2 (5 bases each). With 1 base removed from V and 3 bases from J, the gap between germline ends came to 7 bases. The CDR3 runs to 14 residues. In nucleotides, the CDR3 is TGTGCCAGCAGTTTAGGTGGGGGCAAAAACATTCAGTACTTC. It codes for CASSLGGGKNIQYF.

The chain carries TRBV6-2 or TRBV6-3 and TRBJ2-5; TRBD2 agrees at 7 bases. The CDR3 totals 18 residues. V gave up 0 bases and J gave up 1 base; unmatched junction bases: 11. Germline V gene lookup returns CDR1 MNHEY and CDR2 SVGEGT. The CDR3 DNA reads TGTGCCAGCAGTTACTCCCTCAGACTAGCTAAGGGCCAAGAGACCCAGTACTTC. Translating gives CASSYSLRLAKGQETQYF.

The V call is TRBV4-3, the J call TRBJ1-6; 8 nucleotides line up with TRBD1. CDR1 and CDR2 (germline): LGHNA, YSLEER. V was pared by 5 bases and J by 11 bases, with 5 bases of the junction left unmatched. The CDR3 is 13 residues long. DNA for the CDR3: TGCGCCAGCAGCAAGGACAGGGATCCACCCCTCCACTTT. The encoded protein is CASSKDRDPPLHF.

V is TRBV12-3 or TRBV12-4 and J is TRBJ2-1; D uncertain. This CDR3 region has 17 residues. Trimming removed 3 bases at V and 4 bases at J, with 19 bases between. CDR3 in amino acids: CASSFPSGLVQYNEQFF. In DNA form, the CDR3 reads TGTGCCAGCAGTTTTCCCAGTGGTCTAGTGCAGTACAATGAGCAGTTCTTC.

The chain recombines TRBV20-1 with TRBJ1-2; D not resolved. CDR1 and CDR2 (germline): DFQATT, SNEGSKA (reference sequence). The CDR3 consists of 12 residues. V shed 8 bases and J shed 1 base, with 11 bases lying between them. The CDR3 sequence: CSPVVNNYGYTF. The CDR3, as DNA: TGCAGTCCCGTGGTTAATAACTATGGCTACACCTTC.

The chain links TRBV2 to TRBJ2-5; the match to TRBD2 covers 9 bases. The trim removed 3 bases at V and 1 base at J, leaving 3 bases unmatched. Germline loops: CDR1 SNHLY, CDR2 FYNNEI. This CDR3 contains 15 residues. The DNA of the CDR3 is TGTGCCAGCAGTGAGCGGGAGGGGGGCCAAGAGACCCAGTACTTC. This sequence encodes CASSEREGGQETQYF.

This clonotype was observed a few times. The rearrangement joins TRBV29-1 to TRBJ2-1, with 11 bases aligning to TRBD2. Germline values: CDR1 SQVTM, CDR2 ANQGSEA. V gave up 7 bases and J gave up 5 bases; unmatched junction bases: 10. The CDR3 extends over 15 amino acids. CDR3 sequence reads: CSAYLLAGAHNEQFF. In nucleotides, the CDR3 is TGCAGCGCCTACCTACTAGCGGGAGCCCACAATGAGCAGTTCTTC.

The CDR3: CASTPAGGVYEQYF. CDR3 coding DNA: TGTGCCAGCACTCCAGCCGGGGGAGTCTACGAGCAGTACTTC. The chain recombines TRBV12-3 or TRBV12-4 with TRBJ2-7; D might be TRBD2 (6 bases). This CDR3 region has 14 residues. V was clipped by 7 bases and J by 3 bases, with 16 bases between them.

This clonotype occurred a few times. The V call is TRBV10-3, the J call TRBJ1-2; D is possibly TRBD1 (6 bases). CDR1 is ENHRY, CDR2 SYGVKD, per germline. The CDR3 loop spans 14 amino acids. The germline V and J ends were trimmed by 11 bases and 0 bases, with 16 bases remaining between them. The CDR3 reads CAVQNRDSNYGYTF. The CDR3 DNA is TGTGCCGTGCAAAACAGGGACTCTAACTATGGCTACACCTTC.

The CDR3 loop reads CSATRQGTEQYF. The CDR3 coding sequence is TGCAGTGCTACAAGACAGGGTACGGAGCAGTACTTC. This chain connects TRBV20-1 to TRBJ2-7, with 7 positions matching TRBD1. This CDR3 comprises 12 residues. V dropped 4 bases and J dropped 7; count of bases not matched to a gene: 7. Germline lookup yields CDR1 DFQATT and CDR2 SNEGSKA (reference sequence).

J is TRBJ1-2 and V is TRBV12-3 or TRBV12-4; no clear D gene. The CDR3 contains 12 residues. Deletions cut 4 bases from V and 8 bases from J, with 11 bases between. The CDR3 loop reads CASSSGFEGYTF. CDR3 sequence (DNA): TGTGCCAGCAGTTCTGGATTTGAGGGCTACACCTTC.

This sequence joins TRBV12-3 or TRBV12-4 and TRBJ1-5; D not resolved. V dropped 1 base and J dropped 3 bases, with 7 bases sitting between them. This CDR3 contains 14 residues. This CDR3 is CASSLVGYNQPQHF. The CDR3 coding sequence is TGTGCCAGCAGTTTAGTGGGTTACAATCAGCCCCAGCATTTT.

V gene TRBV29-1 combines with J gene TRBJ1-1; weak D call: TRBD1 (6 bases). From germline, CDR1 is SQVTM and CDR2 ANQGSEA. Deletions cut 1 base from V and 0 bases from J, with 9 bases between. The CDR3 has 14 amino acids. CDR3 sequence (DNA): TGCAGCGTTGAAGCGCAGGGGATGAACACTGAAGCTTTCTTT. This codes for CSVEAQGMNTEAFF.